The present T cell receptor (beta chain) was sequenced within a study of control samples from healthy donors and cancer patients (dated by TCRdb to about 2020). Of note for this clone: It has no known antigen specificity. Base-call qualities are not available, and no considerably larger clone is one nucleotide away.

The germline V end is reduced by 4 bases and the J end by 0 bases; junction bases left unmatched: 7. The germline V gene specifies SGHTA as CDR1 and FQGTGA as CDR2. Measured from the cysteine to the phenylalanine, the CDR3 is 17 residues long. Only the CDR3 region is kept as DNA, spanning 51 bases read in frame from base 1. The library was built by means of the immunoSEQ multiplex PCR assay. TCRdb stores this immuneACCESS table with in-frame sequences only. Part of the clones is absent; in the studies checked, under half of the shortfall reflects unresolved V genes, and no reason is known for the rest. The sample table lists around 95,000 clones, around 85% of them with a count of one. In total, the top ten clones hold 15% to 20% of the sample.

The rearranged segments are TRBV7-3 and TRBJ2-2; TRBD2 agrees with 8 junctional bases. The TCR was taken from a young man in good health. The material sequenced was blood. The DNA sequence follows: TGTGCCAGCAGCTCGAACCCAGCGGGGGCGAACACCGGGGAGCTGTTTTTT. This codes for CASSSNPAGANTGELFF.